Listed below are T cell receptor beta chains from one sample, sequenced in a study of high-grade serous ovarian cancer treatment subgroups. The repertoire was sequenced with immunoSEQ multiplex PCR; TCRdb's copy has only in-frame clones and lacks some. Counted here are about 6,200 clones, around 72% occurring once; the ten biggest clones make up 10%. What was sequenced was tumor tissue. The receptors here all came from a human donor with high-grade serous ovarian cancer. Each CDR3 is given with its conserved first and last residue. D genes are given only for firm matches. Not all rows give a size; the values are once, few, many and, for expanded clones, a class.

clone size	D gene	V gene	J gene	CDR3 protein	CDR3 DNA
once	NA	TRBV15	TRBJ2-1	CATSRDPGDYNEQFF	TGTGCCACCAGCAGAGATCCAGGAGACTACAATGAGCAGTTCTTC
NA	NA	TRBV15	TRBJ1-4	CATSREFGTNEKLFF	TGTGCCACCAGCAGAGAGTTTGGGACCAATGAAAAACTGTTTTTT
NA	NA	TRBV28	TRBJ1-1	CASSLPGHPPTEAFF	TGTGCCAGCAGTTTACCGGGACACCCACCCACTGAAGCTTTCTTT
NA	NA	TRBV28	TRBJ1-5	CASSPSGRDSNQPQHF	TGTGCCAGCAGTCCCTCGGGGCGGGATAGCAATCAGCCCCAGCATTTT
few	NA	TRBV2	TRBJ1-2	CASSEGPLPTF	TGTGCCAGCAGTGAGGGCCCTCTCCCAACCTTC
NA	NA	TRBV7-2	TRBJ2-5	CASSPRTPGETQYF	TGTGCCAGCAGCCCTCGGACACCAGGGGAGACCCAGTACTTC
NA	NA	TRBV5-6	TRBJ2-3	CASSLLASTDTQYF	TGTGCCAGCAGCCTCTTAGCTAGCACAGATACGCAGTATTTT
NA	TRBD1	TRBV19	TRBJ2-1	CASNKGPGQGYEQFF	TGTGCCAGTAATAAAGGGCCGGGACAGGGGTATGAGCAGTTCTTC
NA	NA	TRBV10-2	TRBJ2-3	CASSGSSPSTDTQYF	TGCGCCAGCAGTGGCTCAAGTCCTAGCACAGATACGCAGTATTTT
NA	TRBD2	TRBV5-1	TRBJ2-1	CASSPGGGNSYNEQFF	TGCGCCAGCAGCCCGGGAGGGGGGAACTCCTACAATGAGCAGTTCTTC
few	NA	TRBV7-9	TRBJ1-2	CASSPALGLFSYTF	TGTGCCAGCAGCCCGGCCCTCGGACTGTTTAGCTACACCTTC
NA	TRBD2	TRBV13	TRBJ2-1	CASSPRLAGGNNEQFF	TGTGCCAGCAGCCCAAGATTAGCGGGGGGAAACAATGAGCAGTTCTTC
NA	NA	TRBV5-6	TRBJ1-1	CASSFTVNTEAFF	TGTGCCAGCAGCTTCACAGTGAACACTGAAGCTTTCTTT
once	NA	TRBV5-5	TRBJ2-7	CASSLTSREQYF	TGTGCCAGCAGCTTGACGTCTCGAGAGCAGTACTTC
NA	NA	TRBV11-2	TRBJ2-4	CASSSYDLAKNIQYF	TGTGCCAGCAGCTCCTACGACTTAGCCAAAAACATTCAGTACTTC
NA	TRBD2	TRBV4-1	TRBJ2-2	CASSPLAGVGGELFF	TGCGCCAGCAGCCCCTTAGCGGGAGTGGGCGGGGAGCTGTTTTTT
NA	NA	TRBV5-1	TRBJ1-3	CASSLEGVSSGNTIYF	TGCGCCAGCAGCTTGGAGGGGGTCTCCTCTGGAAACACCATATATTTT
few	TRBD1	TRBV5-6	TRBJ1-2	CASSFPPGGRGYTF	TGTGCCAGCAGCTTCCCTCCAGGGGGCCGGGGCTACACCTTC
NA	NA	TRBV27	TRBJ2-3	CASSLVGPLSLTDTQYF	TGTGCCAGCAGTTTAGTGGGCCCGTTATCCCTCACAGATACGCAGTATTTT
NA	NA	TRBV6-5	TRBJ2-7	CASSYFWGALNEQYF	TGTGCCAGCAGTTATTTCTGGGGGGCTTTAAACGAGCAGTACTTC
few	NA	TRBV7-2	TRBJ2-7	CASSLTRYDYEQYF	TGTGCCAGCAGCTTAACTAGGTACGACTACGAGCAGTACTTC
NA	NA	TRBV30	TRBJ2-7	CAWGQTYEQYF	TGTGCCTGGGGTCAGACGTACGAGCAGTACTTC
NA	NA	TRBV28	TRBJ2-5	CASSFGGNQETQYF	TGTGCCAGCAGTTTCGGGGGAAACCAAGAGACCCAGTACTTC
NA	NA	TRBV30	TRBJ1-1	CAWTPGPYTEAFF	TGTGCCTGGACCCCGGGACCGTACACTGAAGCTTTCTTT
NA	TRBD1	TRBV4-2	TRBJ1-2	CASSQKTGPPTNYGYTF	TGTGCCAGCAGCCAAAAGACAGGGCCCCCGACTAACTATGGCTACACCTTC
NA	NA	TRBV5-4	TRBJ2-5	CASSLAGNQETQYF	TGTGCCAGCAGCTTGGCCGGAAATCAAGAGACCCAGTACTTC
NA	NA	TRBV19	TRBJ2-5	CASSLPGAVEQYF	TGTGCCAGTAGCCTCCCCGGGGCGGTGGAGCAGTACTTC
few	TRBD2	TRBV5-4	TRBJ2-2	CASRAGLAGGNTGELFF	TGTGCCAGCAGGGCGGGACTAGCGGGGGGGAACACCGGGGAGCTGTTTTTT
NA	NA	TRBV7-2	TRBJ2-5	CASSQNMGKETQYF	TGTGCCAGCAGCCAAAATATGGGAAAAGAGACCCAGTACTTC
NA	TRBD2	TRBV5-4	TRBJ2-7	CASSLFSSGSLEQYF	TGTGCCAGCAGCTTGTTTTCTAGCGGGAGCTTGGAGCAGTACTTC
NA	NA	TRBV7-8	TRBJ1-6	CASTRPGTLGSGSPLHF	TGTGCCAGCACCCGCCCCGGGACTCTAGGGAGCGGTTCACCCCTCCACTTT
NA	NA	TRBV28	TRBJ2-1	CASCPGGSYNEQFF	TGTGCCAGCTGCCCTGGGGGCAGTTACAATGAGCAGTTCTTC
NA	NA	TRBV18	TRBJ1-3	CASSSPPQGTGNTIYF	TGTGCCAGCTCATCCCCCCCGCAGGGTACTGGAAACACCATATATTTT
NA	NA	TRBV20-1	TRBJ2-3	CSAPDGYTQYF	TGCAGTGCTCCGGACGGCTATACGCAGTATTTT
NA	TRBD2	TRBV5-1	TRBJ2-2	CASSPTAGGPTGELFF	TGCGCCAGCAGCCCTACGGCGGGGGGACCCACCGGGGAGCTGTTTTTT
NA	NA	TRBV7-2	TRBJ2-1	CASSLGLSGNNEQFF	TGTGCCAGCAGCTTAGGGCTAAGCGGAAACAATGAGCAGTTCTTC
few	NA	TRBV13	TRBJ1-1	CASRPRGGLNTEAFF	TGTGCCAGCAGACCCCGGGGGGGTTTAAACACTGAAGCTTTCTTT
NA	TRBD2	TRBV23-1	TRBJ2-1	CASSQLAGGSGLF	TGCGCCAGCAGTCAATTAGCGGGAGGGTCCGGGCTCTTC
NA	NA	TRBV28	TRBJ1-2	CASSLWGAGGDSGGYTF	TGTGCCAGCAGTTTATGGGGAGCGGGAGGAGACTCCGGTGGCTACACCTTC
NA	NA	TRBV28	TRBJ1-5	CASSFLDSNQPQHF	TGTGCCAGCAGTTTTTTAGATAGCAATCAGCCCCAGCATTTT
NA	NA	TRBV18	TRBJ1-1	CASSPQIIENTEAFF	TGTGCCAGCTCACCTCAAATCATCGAGAACACTGAAGCTTTCTTT
NA	TRBD2	TRBV10-2	TRBJ2-4	CASRPTTSGRAVKSEVKNIQYF	TGCGCCAGCAGACCAACAACTAGCGGGAGGGCCGTCAAGTCGGAGGTAAAAAACATTCAGTACTTC
NA	TRBD1	TRBV6-1	TRBJ1-1	CASNWGQLNTEAFF	TGTGCCAGCAATTGGGGACAGCTGAACACTGAAGCTTTCTTT
NA	TRBD1	TRBV28	TRBJ1-2	CASSFTGGLIDYGYTF	TGTGCCAGCAGTTTTACAGGGGGCCTAATAGACTATGGCTACACCTTC
NA	TRBD1	TRBV30	TRBJ1-2	CAWSTGATYGYTF	TGTGCCTGGAGCACAGGGGCTACCTATGGCTACACCTTC
few	NA	TRBV28	TRBJ1-2	CASSFMLLGGGEDYGYTF	TGTGCCAGCAGTTTCATGTTGTTAGGGGGGGGCGAGGACTATGGCTACACCTTC
NA	NA	TRBV9	TRBJ1-2	CASSVEAGRGLGGYTF	TGTGCCAGCAGCGTAGAAGCAGGACGGGGCTTGGGGGGCTACACCTTC
NA	NA	TRBV2	TRBJ1-2	CASTIRTGGYTF	TGTGCCAGCACCATAAGGACGGGCGGCTACACCTTC
NA	NA	TRBV5-1	TRBJ2-3	CASSLGDTQYF	TGCGCCAGCAGCTTAGGGGATACGCAGTATTTT
NA	NA	TRBV5-4	TRBJ2-7	CASSFEDAYEQYF	TGTGCCAGCAGCTTCGAGGACGCCTACGAGCAGTACTTC
few	TRBD2	TRBV10-3	TRBJ2-1	CAISDPGTNYNEQFF	TGTGCCATCAGTGACCCCGGGACTAACTACAATGAGCAGTTCTTC
NA	TRBD1	TRBV12-5	TRBJ1-2	CASGQGQGKYTF	TGTGCTAGTGGTCAGGGACAGGGAAAGTACACCTTC
NA	NA	TRBV28	TRBJ1-1	CASSLGVKPTEAFF	TGTGCCAGCAGTTTGGGGGTGAAGCCCACTGAAGCTTTCTTT
NA	NA	TRBV6-5	TRBJ1-1	CASSYQVGTEAFF	TGTGCCAGCAGTTACCAGGTGGGCACTGAAGCTTTCTTT
NA	TRBD2	TRBV4-1	TRBJ2-3	CASSQDQEGGPSDTQYF	TGCGCCAGCAGCCAAGATCAAGAGGGAGGGCCCTCAGATACGCAGTATTTT